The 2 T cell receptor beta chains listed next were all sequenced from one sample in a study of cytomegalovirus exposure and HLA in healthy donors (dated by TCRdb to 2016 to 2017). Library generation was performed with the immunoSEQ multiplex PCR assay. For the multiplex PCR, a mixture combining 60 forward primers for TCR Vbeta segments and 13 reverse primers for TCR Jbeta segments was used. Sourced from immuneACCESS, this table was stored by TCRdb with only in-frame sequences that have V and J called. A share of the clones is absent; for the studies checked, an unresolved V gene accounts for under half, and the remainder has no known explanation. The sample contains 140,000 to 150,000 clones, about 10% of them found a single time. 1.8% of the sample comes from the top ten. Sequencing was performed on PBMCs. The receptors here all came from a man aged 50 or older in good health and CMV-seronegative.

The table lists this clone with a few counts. CDR3 loop: CASSTGQGRHEQYF. In DNA form, the CDR3 reads TGTGCCAGCAGCACGGGACAGGGGAGGCACGAGCAGTACTTC. This chain connects TRBV11-1 to TRBJ2-7; 10 bases match TRBD1. The CDR3 contains 14 residues. The ends lost 5 bases at V and 5 bases at J; junction bases unmatched: 6. CDR1 is SGHAT and CDR2 is FQDESV in the germline V gene (reference sequence).

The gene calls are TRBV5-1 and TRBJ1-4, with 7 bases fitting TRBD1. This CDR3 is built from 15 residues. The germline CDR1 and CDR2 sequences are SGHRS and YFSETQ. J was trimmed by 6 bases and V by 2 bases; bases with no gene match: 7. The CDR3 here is CASSFTGAEDEKLFF. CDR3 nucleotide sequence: TGCGCCAGCAGCTTTACAGGGGCGGAGGATGAAAAACTGTTTTTT.